This TCR beta chain emerged from a study of monozygotic twins with inflammatory bowel disease. Overall study findings and caveats: Among the T cells, different subtypes could not be distinguished.

About this clonotype itself: What it binds is not known.

After re-calling the 5' RACE reads, TCRdb lists one entry per CDR3 protein, DNA absent. Recorded for this sample: a few hundred thousand distinct CDR3 sequences. The CDR3 sequence is 17 residues long. CDR1 and CDR2 from the germline V gene are LGHNA and YSLEER. Donors each contributed one blood sample measuring 2 to 2.5 ml. Whole-blood total RNA was extracted without T cell sorting. Sequencing used blood. The rearrangement uses TRBV4-3 and TRBJ1-6. This sequence originates from a human donor with ulcerative colitis or Crohn's disease, or a healthy co-twin of an affected twin (not recorded which). The CDR3 is CASSQGSWSAANSPLHF.